These T cell receptor beta chains were read from a single sample in a study of T cell clones after liver transplantation. Profiling relied on immunoSEQ multiplex PCR, and the TCRdb table lists in-frame clones only, not all of them. The data contain 50,000 to 60,000 clones, roughly 71% of them singletons. Specimen: CD4+ T cells from blood, collected at the 22-month timepoint. The receptor source for this set is a human patient who received a liver transplant. These T cells may partly come from the graft donor. Both conserved end residues are part of each CDR3. Each record gives: CDR3 DNA, CDR3 protein, V gene, D gene, clone size, J gene. The D gene is left open where the match is weak. Size tells how often a clone was seen (once, few, many) or the class of an expanded clone, and some rows leave it out.

CDR3 DNA: TGTGCCAACAGTTACTCGGCACAGATCAATCAGCCCCAGCATTTT
CDR3 protein: CANSYSAQINQPQHF
V gene: TRBV6-6
D gene: NA
clone size: NA
J gene: TRBJ1-5

CDR3 DNA: TGTGCCATCAGTCCCAGGGGGACTGAAGCTTTCTTT
CDR3 protein: CAISPRGTEAFF
V gene: TRBV10-3
D gene: TRBD1
clone size: NA
J gene: TRBJ1-1

CDR3 DNA: TGTGCCAGTTCCCGGGACGCTCTTCTTTACTCTGGGGCCAACGTCCTGACTTTC
CDR3 protein: CASSRDALLYSGANVLTF
V gene: TRBV6-4
D gene: NA
clone size: NA
J gene: TRBJ2-6

CDR3 DNA: TGTGCCAGCAGACCCGGGACAGTGAACACCGGGGAGCTGTTTTTT
CDR3 protein: CASRPGTVNTGELFF
V gene: TRBV6-1
D gene: TRBD1
clone size: NA
J gene: TRBJ2-2

CDR3 DNA: TGCGCCAACCCGGTTGGGACGGGCTGTGGGGAGCAGTACTTC
CDR3 protein: CANPVGTGCGEQYF
V gene: TRBV23-1
D gene: NA
clone size: NA
J gene: TRBJ2-7

CDR3 DNA: TGTGCCAGCAGTTTAAAACCGTCGGGCGGTGAGCAGTTCTTC
CDR3 protein: CASSLKPSGGEQFF
V gene: TRBV28
D gene: NA
clone size: NA
J gene: TRBJ2-1

CDR3 DNA: TGTGCCAGCAGGGGGGACCACCAGTTCTTC
CDR3 protein: CASRGDHQFF
V gene: TRBV2
D gene: NA
clone size: NA
J gene: TRBJ2-1

CDR3 DNA: TGTGCCAGCAGTAAGGGACAGGGGAAAAACTACGAGCAGTACTTC
CDR3 protein: CASSKGQGKNYEQYF
V gene: TRBV2
D gene: TRBD1
clone size: NA
J gene: TRBJ2-7

CDR3 DNA: TGTGCCAGCAGTGAAACGGGCAGCAACACTGAAGCTTTCTTT
CDR3 protein: CASSETGSNTEAFF
V gene: TRBV6-1
D gene: NA
clone size: few
J gene: TRBJ1-1

CDR3 DNA: TGTGCCAGCAGTTTCCGAACATCCACCGGGGAGCTGTTTTTT
CDR3 protein: CASSFRTSTGELFF
V gene: TRBV6-1
D gene: NA
clone size: NA
J gene: TRBJ2-2

CDR3 DNA: TGTGCCAGCAGCTTAGAGCGGACCTATGGCTACACCTTC
CDR3 protein: CASSLERTYGYTF
V gene: TRBV7-2
D gene: NA
clone size: NA
J gene: TRBJ1-2

CDR3 DNA: TGCGCCAGCAGTCAACCCAGCCTAGCGGGGGGGCCGGTGAATGAGCAGTTCTTC
CDR3 protein: CASSQPSLAGGPVNEQFF
V gene: TRBV23-1
D gene: TRBD2
clone size: NA
J gene: TRBJ2-1

CDR3 DNA: TGTGCCAGCAGCCCACCCCCAATGGGGAGTACAGATACGCAGTATTTT
CDR3 protein: CASSPPPMGSTDTQYF
V gene: TRBV14
D gene: NA
clone size: NA
J gene: TRBJ2-3

CDR3 DNA: TGTGCCAGCAGCCATCCGGACAGACTAGCCAAAAACATTCAGTACTTC
CDR3 protein: CASSHPDRLAKNIQYF
V gene: TRBV11-2
D gene: NA
clone size: NA
J gene: TRBJ2-4

CDR3 DNA: TGCGCCAGCAGCTTGGCCGTAGGGGTCCGCACAGATACGCAGTATTTT
CDR3 protein: CASSLAVGVRTDTQYF
V gene: TRBV5-1
D gene: NA
clone size: few
J gene: TRBJ2-3

CDR3 DNA: TGTGCCAGCAGCAACCAGGTGGGCTGGGGCTCCTACAATGAGCAGTTCTTC
CDR3 protein: CASSNQVGWGSYNEQFF
V gene: TRBV7-9
D gene: NA
clone size: few
J gene: TRBJ2-1

CDR3 DNA: TGCGCCAGCAGCTTGTTTAAGGAAAGCTCCTACGAGCAGTACTTC
CDR3 protein: CASSLFKESSYEQYF
V gene: TRBV5-1
D gene: NA
clone size: NA
J gene: TRBJ2-7

CDR3 DNA: TGTGCCAGCAGCGTAGGCCGTGGGGGGGTTGGCTACACCTTC
CDR3 protein: CASSVGRGGVGYTF
V gene: TRBV9
D gene: NA
clone size: NA
J gene: TRBJ1-2

CDR3 DNA: TGTGCCAGCTCACCCAAGGGGACAGAATCCTACAATGAGCAGTTCTTC
CDR3 protein: CASSPKGTESYNEQFF
V gene: TRBV18
D gene: TRBD1
clone size: NA
J gene: TRBJ2-1

CDR3 DNA: TGTGCCAGGGACTGGGGGGCGAGCACAGATACGCAGTATTTT
CDR3 protein: CARDWGASTDTQYF
V gene: TRBV25-1
D gene: NA
clone size: NA
J gene: TRBJ2-3

CDR3 DNA: TGTGCCAGCAGCTTAGAGCAAGGGGGCATCGACGAGCAGTACTTC
CDR3 protein: CASSLEQGGIDEQYF
V gene: TRBV11-1
D gene: TRBD1
clone size: NA
J gene: TRBJ2-7

CDR3 DNA: TGTGCCAGCAGCTTAGCGGGAGTAGGGGGCGGTTGGCAGCCCCAGCATTTT
CDR3 protein: CASSLAGVGGGWQPQHF
V gene: TRBV7-2
D gene: TRBD1
clone size: few
J gene: TRBJ1-5

CDR3 DNA: TGTGCCAGCAGTTTAGAGGGGACAGCCAGAGGCGGCTACACCTTC
CDR3 protein: CASSLEGTARGGYTF
V gene: TRBV28
D gene: TRBD1
clone size: NA
J gene: TRBJ1-2

CDR3 DNA: TGTGCCAGCAACCCCTTGGGGGGTGGGCCAACCTACAATGAGCAGTTCTTC
CDR3 protein: CASNPLGGGPTYNEQFF
V gene: TRBV7-2
D gene: NA
clone size: NA
J gene: TRBJ2-1

CDR3 DNA: TGCGCCAGCAGTGTACAACGGACTACGGAGCAGTACTTC
CDR3 protein: CASSVQRTTEQYF
V gene: TRBV10-2
D gene: NA
clone size: NA
J gene: TRBJ2-7

CDR3 DNA: TGTGCCAGCAAAGAGGGGGATCAGCCCCAGCATTTT
CDR3 protein: CASKEGDQPQHF
V gene: TRBV6-5
D gene: NA
clone size: NA
J gene: TRBJ1-5

CDR3 DNA: TGCAGCGCCCGACAGGGGACAGATACGCAGTATTTT
CDR3 protein: CSARQGTDTQYF
V gene: TRBV29-1
D gene: TRBD1
clone size: few
J gene: TRBJ2-3

CDR3 DNA: TGTGCCAGCAGCCGGGACCGTGGCTATGGCTACACCTTC
CDR3 protein: CASSRDRGYGYTF
V gene: TRBV7-2
D gene: NA
clone size: NA
J gene: TRBJ1-2

CDR3 DNA: TGCGCCAGCAGCTCCAACCAGCAAGAGACCCAGTACTTC
CDR3 protein: CASSSNQQETQYF
V gene: TRBV5-1
D gene: NA
clone size: NA
J gene: TRBJ2-5

CDR3 DNA: TGTGCCAGCAGTTTCGTAGGACAGGGTTTTGGTTATGAGCAGTTCTTC
CDR3 protein: CASSFVGQGFGYEQFF
V gene: TRBV6-5
D gene: TRBD1
clone size: NA
J gene: TRBJ2-1

CDR3 DNA: TGTGCCATCAGGAGGGGACAGTTGAACACTGAAGCTTTCTTT
CDR3 protein: CAIRRGQLNTEAFF
V gene: TRBV10-3
D gene: TRBD1
clone size: few
J gene: TRBJ1-1

CDR3 DNA: TGCGCCAGCAGCCAAGATTCGGGCCGGGGGGCTAATGAAAAACTGTTTTTT
CDR3 protein: CASSQDSGRGANEKLFF
V gene: TRBV4-1
D gene: NA
clone size: few
J gene: TRBJ1-4

CDR3 DNA: TGTGCCAGCAGGGACAGTTCAGCCAAAAACATTCAGTACTTC
CDR3 protein: CASRDSSAKNIQYF
V gene: TRBV2
D gene: NA
clone size: few
J gene: TRBJ2-4

CDR3 DNA: TGTGCCAGCAGCTTCCAGCGGGGAGAGGGCGGGGAGCTGTTTTTT
CDR3 protein: CASSFQRGEGGELFF
V gene: TRBV7-8
D gene: TRBD2
clone size: NA
J gene: TRBJ2-2

CDR3 DNA: TGTGCCAGCGCTGGACGGGGGACCGTGAGGAATTCACCCCTCCACTTT
CDR3 protein: CASAGRGTVRNSPLHF
V gene: TRBV7-9
D gene: NA
clone size: NA
J gene: TRBJ1-6

CDR3 DNA: TGTGCCAGCACGATGGGGAATTCACCCCTCCACTTT
CDR3 protein: CASTMGNSPLHF
V gene: TRBV5-5
D gene: NA
clone size: few
J gene: TRBJ1-6

CDR3 DNA: TGTGCCAGCAGCCTCAGCAGGAGACAGGGGAATGAAGCTTTCTTT
CDR3 protein: CASSLSRRQGNEAFF
V gene: TRBV21-1
D gene: NA
clone size: NA
J gene: TRBJ1-1